The 27 T cell receptor beta chains given below trace back to one sample, sequenced in a study of cytomegalovirus exposure and HLA in healthy donors. PCR involved 60 Vbeta and 13 Jbeta primers. The repertoire was sequenced with immunoSEQ multiplex PCR; TCRdb's copy has only in-frame clones and lacks some. The repertoire holds about 190,000 clones, with roughly 74% as singletons. The material sequenced was PBMCs. These receptors were collected from a woman younger than 45 in good health and CMV-seropositive.

The chain carries TRBV6-5 and TRBJ2-7, with TRBD1 matching over 8 bases. The V segment lost 9 bases and the J segment 4 bases; nucleotides outside the gene matches: 11. Germline-derived CDR1 and CDR2 are MNHEY and SVGAGI. CDR3 size: 14 residues. Here the CDR3 DNA reads TGTGCCAGTAGCCTCGACAGGGGTGGATACGAGCAGTACTTC. Translating it yields CASSLDRGGYEQYF.

The CDR3 region has the DNA TGTGCCAGCAGGCGAACTAGCGGGGGGGGTGCAGATACGCAGTATTTT. This sequence encodes CASRRTSGGGADTQYF. The rearrangement uses TRBV6-6 and TRBJ2-3, with 13 bases fitting TRBD2. CDR3 length: 16 residues. Unmatched junction bases numbered 7, after V lost 6 bases and J lost 4 bases. Germline CDR1 and CDR2: MNHNY and SVGAGI (reference sequence).

This chain links TRBV27 with TRBJ1-5; weak D call: TRBD1 (6 bases). The V end was cut by 1 base, the J end by 9 bases, with 16 bases between. The CDR3 loop spans 15 amino acids. Per germline, CDR1 MNHEY and CDR2 SMNVEV (reference sequence). The CDR3 loop reads CASSLFPGEGWPQHF. CDR3 DNA: TGTGCCAGCAGTTTATTCCCAGGGGAGGGTTGGCCCCAGCATTTT.

The chain has TRBV5-1 and TRBJ1-4, with D unresolved. The ends were cut back, 4 bases at V and 8 bases at J, with 9 bases in the middle. This CDR3 is built from 12 residues. CDR1 and CDR2 (germline): SGHRS, YFSETQ. CDR3 amino acids: CASSPTSEKLFF. As DNA, the CDR3 is TGCGCCAGCAGCCCTACGTCGGAAAAACTGTTTTTT.

This chain joins TRBV19 and TRBJ2-3, with D possibly matching TRBD1 (6 bases). Germline CDR1 reads LNHDA; CDR2 reads SQIVND (reference sequence). This CDR3 spans 14 amino acids. Trimming removed 4 bases at V and 2 bases at J, with 10 bases between. CDR3 sequence (DNA): TGTGCCAGTAGTAGAGGGGGAATCACAGATACGCAGTATTTT. Translating it yields CASSRGGITDTQYF.

Regarding this clone: Germline is not matched at one junction end, which may reflect a read error. The CDR3 here is CASSIGQQETQYF. The CDR3 DNA reads TGTGCTAGCAGCATCGGACAGCAAGAGACCCAGTACTTC. This chain joins TRBV7-7 and TRBJ2-5, with a possible D match to TRBD1 (6 bases). Germline CDR1 and CDR2: SSHAT and FNYEAQ (reference sequence). This CDR3 has 13 amino acids.

CDR3 DNA: TGTGCCAGCAGCTTATTTACGGGAGGGCCCCCAGATACGCAGTATTTT. Encoded protein: CASSLFTGGPPDTQYF. The J gene is TRBJ2-3, the V gene TRBV11-2; 8 bases agree with TRBD2. V trimming: 2 bases; J trimming: 4 bases; junction bases outside the gene matches: 8. CDR3 size: 16 residues. Germline V gene lookup returns CDR1 SGHAT and CDR2 FQNNGV.

The chain carries TRBV18 and TRBJ2-7; D is unclear. Trimming cost V 2 bases and J 4 bases, with 9 bases left between them. The CDR3 is made up of 13 amino acids. Germline lookup yields CDR1 KGHSH and CDR2 LQKENI. CDR3: CASSPTSAYEQYF. In DNA, the CDR3 is TGTGCCAGCTCACCAACCTCCGCGTACGAGCAGTACTTC. Variable domain in full (rest from reference TRBV18 and TRBJ2-7): NAGVMQNPRHLVRRRGQEARLRCSPMKGHSHVYWYRQLPEEGLKFMVYLQKENIIDESGMPKERFSAEFPKEGPSILRIQQVVRGDSAAYFCASSPTSAYEQYFGPGTRLTVT.

V is TRBV6-6 and J is TRBJ2-7; 11 bases map to TRBD2. CDR3 length equals 15 residues. Per germline, CDR1 MNHNY and CDR2 SVGAGI (reference sequence). Germline trimming cut 4 bases from V and 5 bases from J; bases unmatched to any gene: 7. The CDR3 DNA follows: TGTGCCAGCAGTTCTGTAGCGGGAGGGCCCCACGAGCAGTACTTC. Protein sequence: CASSSVAGGPHEQYF.

The table lists this clone with a few counts. This rearrangement joins TRBV28 to TRBJ1-1; D gene uncertain. The CDR3 extends over 14 amino acids. Trimming cost V 5 bases and J 5 bases, with 15 bases left between them. Germline V lookup: CDR1 MDHEN, CDR2 SYDVKM. The chain's CDR3 is CASSMDLWRTEAFF. The CDR3 DNA is TGTGCCAGCAGTATGGACCTCTGGAGGACTGAAGCTTTCTTT.

The chain joins TRBV14 to TRBJ2-7, with 12 positions matching TRBD1. V was clipped by 3 bases and J by 8 bases; unmatched bases: 8. Germline assignment: CDR1 SGHDN and CDR2 FVKESK. The CDR3 is 15 residues long. The CDR3 loop reads CASSHPGTGGSKQYF. The CDR3 DNA sequence: TGTGCCAGCAGCCACCCCGGGACAGGGGGCTCGAAGCAGTACTTC.

This chain connects TRBV4-1 to TRBJ1-5; the D is unclear. The length of the CDR3 is 13 residues. The germline V gene encodes CDR1 MGHRA and CDR2 YSYEKL. V was clipped by 6 bases and J by 1 base, with 7 bases between them. CDR3 residues: CASRDRSNQPQHF. The CDR3, as DNA: TGCGCCAGCAGAGATCGGAGCAATCAGCCCCAGCATTTT.

J is TRBJ1-1 and V is TRBV23-1; tentatively, D is TRBD1 (6 bases). TRBV23-1 is an open reading frame, and its role is uncertain. The CDR3 consists of 16 residues. Trimming pared 3 bases from V and 1 base from J, leaving 15 bases between. The CDR3 reads CASSQVGALGNTEAFF. CDR3 DNA sequence: TGCGCCAGCAGTCAGGTGGGGGCTCTAGGGAACACTGAAGCTTTCTTT.

The chain uses TRBV29-1 and TRBJ2-1, with D uncertain. Germline CDR1 reads SQVTM; CDR2 reads ANQGSEA. V was clipped by 4 bases and J by 7 bases, with 5 bases between them. The CDR3 is 10 residues long. CDR3 sequence reads: CSVVVNEQFF. The DNA for the CDR3 is TGCAGCGTTGTTGTAAATGAGCAGTTCTTC.

This chain links TRBV10-3 with TRBJ1-1; TRBD1 matches at 7 bases. Germline CDR1 reads ENHRY; CDR2 reads SYGVKD. Trimming removed 11 bases from V and 4 bases from J; junction bases left unmatched: 10. There are 13 residues in the CDR3. The CDR3 DNA follows: TGTGCCTCTCAGGATGACAGGGCCACTGAAGCTTTCTTT. Its protein product is CASQDDRATEAFF.

CDR3 residues: CASRRYGLAVAGANVLTF. The CDR3 DNA is TGTGCCAGCAGGAGATACGGACTAGCGGTAGCCGGGGCCAACGTCCTGACTTTC. The gene calls are TRBV27 and TRBJ2-6, with 10 bases lining up with TRBD2. Unmatched junction bases numbered 12, after V lost 6 bases and J lost 4 bases. Germline CDR1 reads MNHEY; CDR2 reads SMNVEV (reference sequence). CDR3 length: 18 amino acids.

This clone was seen more than once but under ten times. V gene TRBV4-3 combines with J gene TRBJ1-1; D is undetermined. Germline V gene sequence: CDR1 LGHNA, CDR2 YSLEER. There are 13 residues in the CDR3. V gave up 3 bases and J gave up 5 bases, with 10 bases separating them. CDR3 region: CASSQRTGTEAFF. The DNA for the CDR3 is TGCGCCAGCAGCCAGAGGACGGGGACTGAAGCTTTCTTT.

The chain links TRBV27 to TRBJ1-5; 7 bases match TRBD1. Germline CDR1 reads MNHEY; CDR2 reads SMNVEV (reference sequence). The CDR3 is 14 residues long. V lost 2 bases, J lost 5 bases, and 3 bases stayed unmatched. CDR3 sequence: CASSLKGGYQPQHF. The CDR3 coding sequence is TGTGCCAGCAGTTTAAAAGGGGGCTATCAGCCCCAGCATTTT.

The rearrangement links TRBV18 to TRBJ2-1; TRBD2 matches 9 bases. The germline CDR1 and CDR2 sequences are KGHSH and LQKENI. This CDR3 region has 15 residues. Trimming cost V 5 bases and J 2 bases; bases outside gene matches: 4. The DNA of the CDR3 is TGTGCCAGCTCATATAGCGGGAGAGCCTACAATGAGCAGTTCTTC. It specifies CASSYSGRAYNEQFF.

This chain uses TRBV5-1 with TRBJ2-1; possible D gene TRBD1, 5 bases. V lost 0 bases, J lost 8 bases, and 12 bases lay in between. Per the germline V gene, CDR1 is SGHRS and CDR2 is YFSETQ. The CDR3 loop spans 14 amino acids. The CDR3 DNA follows: TGCGCCAGCAGCTTGGGGGGCAGGTTCGATGAGCAGTTCTTC. Translated, it gives CASSLGGRFDEQFF.

The rearrangement joins TRBV11-2 to TRBJ1-5, with D perhaps TRBD1 (5 bases). Deletions cut 5 bases from V and 9 bases from J, with 20 bases between. The V gene's germline CDR1 is SGHAT and CDR2 FQNNGV. This CDR3 is built from 15 residues. The CDR3 DNA reads TGTGCCAGCAGCCCCGGCGGGGGGGTGATGCGGCCCCAGCATTTT. It yields the protein CASSPGGGVMRPQHF.

A remark on this clone: This CDR3 is also generated by other DNA sequences in the sample. This chain uses TRBV7-9 with TRBJ1-5; 11 nucleotides match TRBD1. The V gene end was trimmed by 5 bases and the J gene end by 4 bases; junction bases not matched to a gene: 4. Germline V gene data show CDR1 as SEHNR and CDR2 as FQNEAQ (reference sequence). The CDR3 extends over 15 amino acids. The CDR3 loop reads CASSLGTGGNQPQHF. As DNA, the CDR3 is TGTGCCAGCAGCCTCGGGACAGGGGGTAATCAGCCCCAGCATTTT.

The chain employs TRBV5-6 and TRBJ1-5; 9 bases are a match to TRBD1. The germline gives CDR1 SGHDT, CDR2 YYEEEE. With V trimmed by 3 bases and J by 2 bases, 6 bases remained unmatched. The CDR3 consists of 16 residues. CDR3 in DNA: TGTGCCAGCAGCTGGGGGGGACAGGGTGGCAATCAGCCCCAGCATTTT. It encodes CASSWGGQGGNQPQHF.

The rearrangement links TRBV4-3 to TRBJ1-6, with 8 bases identical to TRBD1. With 5 bases clipped from V and 7 bases from J, the junction kept 7 bases outside the gene matches. The CDR3 is 15 amino acids. Germline V gene sequence: CDR1 LGHNA, CDR2 YSLEER. In nucleotides, the CDR3 is TGCGCCAGCAGCTATGGGACAGGAGAGAATTCACCCCTCCACTTT. Its protein product is CASSYGTGENSPLHF.

The sample holds one count of this clone. V and J are TRBV2 and TRBJ1-5, with a tentative D call TRBD1 (5 bases). Germline V gene data show CDR1 as SNHLY and CDR2 as FYNNEI. The CDR3 is 14 amino acids. Between the trimmed V and J ends, which lost 11 bases and 1 base, there was a span of 15 bases. CDR3 sequence: CASMGGSSNQPQHF. The DNA for the CDR3 is TGTGCCTCCATGGGGGGGAGCAGCAATCAGCCCCAGCATTTT.

V and J are TRBV28 and TRBJ2-7, with D possibly TRBD2 on 5 matching bases. Trimming cost V 2 bases and J 5 bases, with 13 bases left between them. CDR3 length equals 14 residues. CDR1 is MDHEN, CDR2 SYDVKM, per germline. CDR3 amino acids: CASSLPPPRDEQYF. The CDR3, as DNA: TGTGCCAGCAGTTTACCCCCTCCGAGGGACGAGCAGTACTTC.

V and J are TRBV29-1 and TRBJ1-1; 8 bases fit TRBD1. Looked up from germline, CDR1 is SQVTM and CDR2 is ANQGSEA. Trimming took 5 bases from V and 5 from J; bases not matched to a gene: 10. The CDR3 runs 14 residues. As DNA, the CDR3 is TGCAGCGTTCGACCGTGGACAGGGACAACTGAAGCTTTCTTT. It is translated as CSVRPWTGTTEAFF.